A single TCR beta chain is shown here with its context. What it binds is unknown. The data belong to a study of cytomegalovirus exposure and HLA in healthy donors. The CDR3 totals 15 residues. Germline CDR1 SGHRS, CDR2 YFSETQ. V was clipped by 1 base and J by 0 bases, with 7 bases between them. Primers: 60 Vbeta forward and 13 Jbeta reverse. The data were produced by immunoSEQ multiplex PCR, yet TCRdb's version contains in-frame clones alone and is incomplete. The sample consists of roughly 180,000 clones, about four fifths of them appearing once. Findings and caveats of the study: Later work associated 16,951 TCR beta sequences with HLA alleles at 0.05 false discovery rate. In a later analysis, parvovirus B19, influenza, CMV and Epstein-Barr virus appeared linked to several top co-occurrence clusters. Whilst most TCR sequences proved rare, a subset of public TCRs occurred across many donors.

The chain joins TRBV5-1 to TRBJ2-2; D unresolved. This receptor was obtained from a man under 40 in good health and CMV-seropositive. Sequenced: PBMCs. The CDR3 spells CASSLNRANTGELFF. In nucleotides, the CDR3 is TGCGCCAGCAGCTTGAACAGAGCGAACACCGGGGAGCTGTTTTTT.